This entry concerns a single T cell receptor beta chain. Its specificity is unknown. Germline lookup yields CDR1 SGHAT and CDR2 FQNNGV. The CDR3 loop spans 12 amino acids. Trimming cost V 2 bases and J 5 bases, with 7 bases left between them. The entry originates in a study of OX40 agonist ivuxolimab in advanced cancers. About the study: Ivuxolimab, an antibody that agonizes OX40 (CD134), was administered to the patients. People who had prior anti-PD-1, anti-PD-L1 or anti-CTLA-4 therapy could take part, and around 39% had some. Findings and caveats of the study: At doses 0.1 to 3.0 mg/kg, CD4+ and CD8+ clones expanded.

Exclusion of a patient followed from autoimmune disease history or systemic immunosuppression. The assay was immunoSEQ multiplex PCR, and TCRdb's table has in-frame clones only and misses some. The sample consists of roughly 73,000 clones, 80% to 90% of them appearing once. The input for sequencing was CD4+ or CD8+ T cells sorted from blood, taken in a trial of the OX40 agonist ivuxolimab. This clonotype was sampled from an adult with an advanced solid tumor such as melanoma, head and neck, liver or kidney cancer. The chain employs TRBV11-2 and TRBJ2-7; D unresolved. CDR3 amino acids: CASSLIFHEQYF. DNA of the CDR3: TGTGCCAGCAGCTTAATTTTCCACGAGCAGTACTTC.